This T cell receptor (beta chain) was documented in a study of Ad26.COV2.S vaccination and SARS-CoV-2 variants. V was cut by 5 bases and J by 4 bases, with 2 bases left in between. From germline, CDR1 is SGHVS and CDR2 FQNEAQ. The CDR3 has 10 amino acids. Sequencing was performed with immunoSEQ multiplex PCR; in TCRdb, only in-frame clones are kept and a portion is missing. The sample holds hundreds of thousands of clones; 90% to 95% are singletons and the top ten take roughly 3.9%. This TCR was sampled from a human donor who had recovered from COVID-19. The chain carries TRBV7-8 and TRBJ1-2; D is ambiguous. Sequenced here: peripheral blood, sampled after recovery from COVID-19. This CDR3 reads CASSPYGYTF. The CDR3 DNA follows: TGTGCCAGCAGCCCCTATGGCTACACCTTC.